The rows below give T cell receptor beta chains drawn from one sample of a study of tumor and adjacent non-tumor tissue in lung cancer. Each CDR3 protein gets one entry after TCRdb re-called the multiplex PCR reads with MiXCR. The sample lists tens of thousands of distinct CDR3 sequences; roughly three fifths were seen once. The sequencing input was distant non-tumor lung tissue. All receptors come from a woman in her forties with non-small cell lung cancer. Both conserved end residues are part of each CDR3. A D gene is named only where the DNA matches it firmly. Some rows mark clone size as missing; the rest say once, few, many or name a class of expanded clone.

V gene	D gene	J gene	clone size	CDR3 protein	CDR3 DNA
TRBV29-1	TRBD2	TRBJ2-1	NA	CNAEGLAVNNEQFF	TGCAACGCTGAGGGACTAGCGGTGAATAATGAGCAGTTCTTC
TRBV6-6	NA	TRBJ2-1	NA	CASSYYGPSELFF	TGTGCCAGCAGTTACTACGGGCCCAGTGAGCTGTTCTTC
TRBV7-2	NA	TRBJ2-3	NA	CASSLVGDWADTQYF	TGTGCCAGCAGCTTAGTGGGGGATTGGGCAGATACGCAGTATTTT
TRBV7-9	NA	TRBJ2-7	once	CASSLTVGTYEQYF	TGTGCCAGCAGTTTGACAGTGGGTACCTACGAGCAGTACTTC
TRBV20-1	NA	TRBJ1-1	NA	CRAVRSNTEAFF	TGCAGAGCTGTCAGGAGCAACACTGAAGCTTTCTTT
TRBV11-3	NA	TRBJ2-5	NA	CASSVAVNRGRKTQYF	TGTGCCAGCTCGGTTGCGGTCAATCGGGGCCGAAAGACCCAGTATTTC
TRBV6-6	TRBD2	TRBJ2-5	NA	CAGSYGISGGQGTQYF	TGTGCCGGCAGTTACGGGATTAGCGGGGGGCAAGGGACCCAGTACTTC
TRBV12-3/TRBV12-4	NA	TRBJ2-7	NA	CASSFRRGTYDQYF	TGTGCCAGCAGTTTTAGGCGAGGCACCTACGATCAGTACTTC
TRBV25-1	TRBD2	TRBJ2-7	many	CASSGRTSGSAYEQYF	TGTGCCAGCAGTGGAAGGACTAGCGGGAGTGCCTACGAGCAGTACTTC
TRBV6-1	NA	TRBJ2-7	NA	CAGSEKSPRGYEQYF	TGTGCCGGCAGTGAAAAATCCCCCAGGGGCTACGAGCAATACTTC
TRBV29-1	NA	TRBJ1-6	NA	CSAGRDYSSPLHF	TGCAGCGCCGGACGGGACTATAGTTCACCCCTCCACTTT
TRBV28	TRBD2	TRBJ2-5	many	CASGDLGLAEETQYF	TGTGCCAGCGGTGACTTGGGACTAGCGGAAGAGACCCAGTACTTC
TRBV5-5	NA	TRBJ1-1	NA	CASSLSLSDSGTEAFF	TGTGCCAGCAGCTTGTCACTCAGTGACAGCGGCACTGAAGCCTTCTTT
TRBV6-5	TRBD2	TRBJ2-3	NA	CTSSYSGLAGFNTQYF	TGTACCAGCAGTTACTCGGGACTAGCGGGGTTCAACACGCAGTATTTT
TRBV11-2	TRBD1	TRBJ1-5	NA	CASSPLSGGTDTQHF	TGTGCCAGCAGCCCGCTTTCAGGGGGCACGGATACGCAGCATTTT
TRBV28	TRBD1	TRBJ1-2	NA	CASRRPQGAKVENGYTF	TGTGCCAGCAGACGCCCGCAGGGGGCGAAGGTAGAGAATGGCTACACCTTC
TRBV6-5	NA	TRBJ1-2	large	CASSYGAGSDYGYTF	TGTGCCAGCAGTTACGGGGCAGGGTCTGACTATGGCTACACCTTC
TRBV30	TRBD1	TRBJ1-1	few	CAWNGDREVVNTEAFF	TGTGCCTGGAACGGGGACAGGGAGGTAGTGAACACTGAAGCTTTCTTT
TRBV20-1	NA	TRBJ1-6	few	CSAGGQYSYNSPLHF	TGCAGTGCGGGGGGGCAATATTCCTATAATTCACCCCTCCACTTT
TRBV4-1	NA	TRBJ1-5	NA	CASSPSDWGQEQPQHF	TGTGCCAGCAGTCCCTCAGACTGGGGGCAGGAGCAGCCCCAGCATTTT
TRBV5-5	NA	TRBJ2-5	many	CASSLRETQYF	TGTGCCAGCAGCCTAAGGGAGACCCAGTACTTC
TRBV11-2	NA	TRBJ1-6	NA	CASGQTRNPSLHF	TGTGCCAGCGGCCAAACGAGGAATCCATCCCTCCACTTT
TRBV10-3	NA	TRBJ2-3	NA	CAFNEPNSGPDTQYF	TGTGCCTTCAATGAGCCTAATAGCGGCCCAGATACGCAGTATTTT
TRBV7-8	TRBD2	TRBJ2-3	NA	CASSLKSGGPSTDTQYF	TGTGCCAGCAGCTTAAAAAGCGGGGGGCCCAGCACAGATACGCAGTATTTT
TRBV5-5	NA	TRBJ2-3	NA	CASSQGGGIDTQYF	TGTGCCAGCAGCCAGGGAGGGGGAATAGATACTCAGTATTTT
TRBV12-3/TRBV12-4	TRBD2	TRBJ2-3	once	CASSPRDGTSTDSQYF	TGTGCCAGTAGTCCCCGGGACGGGACTAGCACAGATTCGCAGTATTTT
TRBV11-2	TRBD2	TRBJ2-1	NA	CASSFDRTSTYNEQSF	TGTGCCAGCAGTTTTGATAGGACTAGCACCTACAATGAGCAGTCCTTC
TRBV11-1	TRBD1	TRBJ2-2	few	CASSSPTGQGGTGELLF	TGTGCCAGCAGCTCCCCGACAGGACAGGGAGGCACCGGGGAGCTGCTTTTT
TRBV13	TRBD1	TRBJ1-2	many	CASSKDRGWDGYTF	TGTGCCAGCAGCAAGGACAGGGGGTGGGATGGCTACACCTTC
TRBV11-2	NA	TRBJ1-1	few	CTSSRTQKVHGGPTEAFF	TGTACCAGCAGCCGTACCCAAAAGGTACATGGAGGACCCACTGAAGCTTTCTTT
TRBV5-6	TRBD1	TRBJ1-4	many	CASSLYGTGNEKLFF	TGTGCCAGCAGCTTGTACGGGACAGGGAATGAAAAACTGTTTTTT
TRBV6-2/TRBV6-3	NA	TRBJ2-7	NA	CASSYSSGSKSGEQYF	TGTGCCAGTAGTTACTCGTCAGGGTCTAAGAGTGGCGAGCAGTACTTC
TRBV15	NA	TRBJ2-3	NA	CAISVVDTQYF	TGTGCCATCAGCGTCGTGGATACGCAGTATTTT
TRBV19	TRBD1	TRBJ1-2	many	CASSIFGQVYYGYTF	TGTGCCAGTAGTATCTTCGGACAGGTATACTATGGCTACACCTTC
TRBV29-1	NA	TRBJ2-5	NA	CGAYTAVVQETQYF	TGTGGCGCTTATACGGCGGTTGTCCAAGAGACCCAGTACTTC
TRBV6-2/TRBV6-3	TRBD2	TRBJ2-3	many	CASSPTSGSTDTQYF	TGTGCCAGCAGCCCGACTAGCGGGAGCACAGATACGCAGTATTTT
TRBV6-6	NA	TRBJ2-3	many	CASRFRKDYPDTQYF	TGTGCCAGCAGGTTTAGAAAGGACTATCCAGATACGCAGTATTTT
TRBV28	NA	TRBJ2-7	NA	CASQDDDFRAYEHYF	TGTGCCAGCCAAGACGATGACTTCCGGGCCTACGAGCACTACTTC